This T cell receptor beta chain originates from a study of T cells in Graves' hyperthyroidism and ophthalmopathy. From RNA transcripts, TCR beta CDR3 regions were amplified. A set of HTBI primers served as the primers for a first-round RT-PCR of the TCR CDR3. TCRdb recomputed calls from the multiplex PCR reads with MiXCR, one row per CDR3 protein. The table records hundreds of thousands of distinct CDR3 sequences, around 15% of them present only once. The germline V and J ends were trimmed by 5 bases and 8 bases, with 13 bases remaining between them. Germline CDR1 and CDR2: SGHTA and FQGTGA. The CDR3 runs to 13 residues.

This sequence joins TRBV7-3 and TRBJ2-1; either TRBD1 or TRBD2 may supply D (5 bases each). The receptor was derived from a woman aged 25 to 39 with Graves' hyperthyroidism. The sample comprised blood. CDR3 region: CASSQERGDEQFF. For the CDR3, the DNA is TGTGCCAGCAGCCAGGAACGGGGCGATGAGCAGTTCTTC.